The rows below give T cell receptor beta chains drawn from one sample of a study of shared clonotypes between healthy human individuals. Method: immunoSEQ multiplex PCR; TCRdb's copy keeps in-frame clones and lacks some. The data contain 2.5 million or so clones, around 94% of them singletons. The material sequenced was naive CD4+ T cells sorted from blood. The receptors were sampled from a man between 18 and 35 years old in good health. Both conserved end residues are trimmed from each CDR3.

V gene	J gene	CDR3 protein
TRBV2	TRBJ2-3	ASSVLGISTDTQY
TRBV5-4	TRBJ2-3	ASSSILAADTQY
TRBV18	TRBJ1-2	ASHPGILGGYT
TRBV10-3	TRBJ1-6	AISDLGDSPLH
TRBV30	TRBJ2-1	AWSRDQRYNEQF
TRBV7-9	TRBJ2-3	ASSLGLAGSTDTQY
TRBV4-2	TRBJ2-1	ASSQGGTANNEQF
TRBV28	TRBJ1-6	ASSFGDRGRRSPLH
TRBV14	TRBJ2-3	ASSQISLLGIAGGTRGTDTQY
TRBV12-1	TRBJ2-2	ASSLTSGRALGTGELF
TRBV4-2	TRBJ2-1	ASSREGIQRGGLNEQF
TRBV4-1	TRBJ1-5	ASSQVQGFNQPQH
TRBV5-1	TRBJ1-1	ASSGGEGTEAF
TRBV15	TRBJ2-2	ATSRERQGVTGELF
TRBV6-6	TRBJ1-3	ASSRGDNTIY
TRBV28	TRBJ1-3	ASSLSGTLTGNTIY
TRBV7-8	TRBJ2-6	ASSLAPDRAGANVLT
TRBV5-1	TRBJ1-4	ASSLETGGGEKLF
TRBV19	TRBJ1-5	ASTPPRGGNQPQH
TRBV5-5	TRBJ2-2	ASSWTPGELF
TRBV7-2	TRBJ2-7	ASSSRAAGQY
TRBV12-5	TRBJ2-4	ASGLVLGQGKNIQY
TRBV5-6	TRBJ1-6	ASSLDTGAGGPLH
TRBV5-1	TRBJ2-3	ASSLGKFLTGATSTDTQY
TRBV5-1	TRBJ1-2	ASSTMTGANYGYT
TRBV18	TRBJ1-2	ASSPLDRYGYT
TRBV2	TRBJ2-2	ASMTSGGAGELF
TRBV11-2	TRBJ2-2	ASSPGPTWGGELF
TRBV5-4	TRBJ2-2	ASSFTRYVGAGELF
TRBV10-3	TRBJ1-4	AISVGVREKLF
TRBV6-6	TRBJ2-7	ASRDLEGREQY